This is a list of T cell receptor beta chains from one sample in a study of cytomegalovirus exposure and HLA in healthy donors. The assay was immunoSEQ multiplex PCR, and TCRdb's table has in-frame clones only and misses some. Here the sample spans approximately 150,000 clones, more than 60% being singletons. The sequencing sample was made of PBMCs. These receptors all stem from a man aged 30 to 45 in good health and CMV-seropositive. Both conserved end residues are trimmed from each CDR3. A D gene is named only where the DNA matches it firmly. The listing skips clone size in some rows; elsewhere it reads once, few, many or a size class.

>TRBV25-1|.|TRBD1|.
ASSKTGGLHEQY
>TRBV5-1|TRBJ2-5|.|.
ASSLTSSWETQY
>TRBV2|TRBJ1-5|TRBD1|once
ASSHRDSSNQPQH
>TRBV30|TRBJ2-5|.|.
AWTGDGGTQY
>TRBV28|TRBJ1-6|.|.
ASSTGVNSPLH
>TRBV11-2|TRBJ1-4|.|.
ASSLLSVATNEKLF
>TRBV28|TRBJ2-5|TRBD1|.
ASSPGQGFSETQY
>TRBV4-2|TRBJ2-3|TRBD2|few
ASSQGLAGGPGTDTQY
>TRBV30|.|.|.
AWSASLGADYEQY
>TRBV28|TRBJ1-2|TRBD1|.
ASRLTDRGYGYT
>TRBV18|TRBJ1-2|TRBD1|.
ASSPPGTGGMGYGYT
>TRBV10-1|TRBJ2-2|TRBD1|.
ASSEWQGATGELF
>TRBV13|TRBJ2-1|TRBD2|.
ASSLVLAGNEQF
>TRBV19|TRBJ2-1|.|once
ASSIRSGTHSYNEQF
>TRBV9|TRBJ1-2|.|.
ASSALGGGWDGYT
>TRBV9|TRBJ2-2|TRBD1|.
ASSVEAGGKTGELF
>TRBV7-2|TRBJ2-3|TRBD2|.
ASSLSAGVTDTQY
>TRBV5-1|TRBJ1-4|.|.
ASSWDLGDSNEKLF
>TRBV28|TRBJ1-1|.|.
ASSLFGGWTEAF
>TRBV9|TRBJ1-3|.|once
ASSAGTPVSGNTIY
>TRBV5-1|TRBJ2-3|TRBD2|.
ASSLGGVTDTQY
>TRBV2|TRBJ2-3|TRBD1|.
ASPRTGKRTDTQY
>TRBV5-1|TRBJ2-7|TRBD2|.
ASSLEASGPYEQY
>TRBV30|TRBJ1-6|.|.
AWSNFGSPLH
>TRBV18|TRBJ1-1|TRBD1|.
ASSRDSTEAF
>TRBV5-4|TRBJ2-3|TRBD2|.
ASSQTLLAGLTDTQY
>TRBV7-9|TRBJ2-5|.|.
ASSLAQGTQY
>TRBV6-5|TRBJ2-1|TRBD1|.
ASRKGQTSNNEQF
>TRBV19|TRBJ2-6|.|.
ASSIRFTGANVLT
>TRBV5-1|TRBJ2-1|.|.
ASSPQGWWREGLYNEQF
>TRBV10-1|TRBJ2-2|.|.
ASSLRRGPNTGELF
>TRBV10-3|TRBJ2-7|.|.
AISVGEATSYEQY
>TRBV19|TRBJ2-5|.|.
ASSMGGGTQETQY
>TRBV19|TRBJ2-7|TRBD1|.
ATTGQGVSYEQY
>TRBV7-9|TRBJ1-2|.|.
ASSLGELRGYT
>TRBV11-2|TRBJ1-1|.|.
ASSLVQQGTEAF
>TRBV30|TRBJ2-6|.|.
AWSVIFRGVSGANVLT
>TRBV18|TRBJ2-7|TRBD1|.
ASSPLLPGGIEPYEQY
>TRBV2|TRBJ2-1|TRBD2|.
ASRAGEINEQF
>TRBV7-6|TRBJ2-7|.|once
ASSLGGFSYEQY